One and the same sample provided the 6 T cell receptor beta chains below, sequenced in a study of metastatic and nonmetastatic thyroid tumors. MiXCR re-clonotyped the PCR reads for TCRdb. This repertoire shows 20,000 to 25,000 clones, approximately 22% found once; its top ten account for 6.4%. Thyroid surgery was preceded by no treatment in any patient. Source material: tumor tissue. These receptors were taken from a female donor with papillary thyroid cancer or a benign thyroid nodule (not recorded which). Some clones in this sample may be carry-over from other donors' samples.

The V and J genes are TRBV20-1 and TRBJ2-7; D call uncertain. The germline V gene has CDR1 DFQATT and CDR2 SNEGSKA (reference sequence). This CDR3 region has 10 residues. CDR3 in DNA: TGCAGCGGTGGCTCCTACGAGCAGTACTTC. It specifies CSGGSYEQYF.

V and J are TRBV9 and TRBJ2-1, with 12 bases lining up with TRBD2. J was trimmed by 7 bases and V by 2 bases; bases with no gene match: 1. This CDR3 region has 14 residues. Per the germline V gene, CDR1 is SGDLS and CDR2 is YYNGEE. CDR3 nucleotide sequence: TGTGCCAGCAGCGTGGGGACTAGCGGGAATGAGCAGTTCTTC. Translated, it gives CASSVGTSGNEQFF.

To note about this clone: Possible read error: a much larger clone is one base away. The chain carries TRBV28 and TRBJ2-4; D unclear. Trimming left V 8 bases short and J 1 base short, with 9 bases between. Looked up from germline, CDR1 is MDHEN and CDR2 is SYDVKM. The CDR3 contains 13 residues. This chain's CDR3 is CASGLGAKNIQYF. CDR3 in DNA: TGTGCCAGCGGATTGGGTGCCAAAAACATTCAGTACTTC.

This clone was observed many times. This rearrangement joins TRBV10-3 to TRBJ2-1; tentative D call: TRBD2 (5 bases). V shed 5 bases and J shed 6 bases, with 17 bases lying between them. Germline V gives CDR1 ENHRY, CDR2 SYGVKD. The CDR3 sequence is 15 residues long. Here the CDR3 DNA reads TGTGCCATCAGTCCTTGGGAGCGTGAGGGCAATGAGCAGTTCTTC. Translated: CAISPWEREGNEQFF.

This clone was seen more than once but under ten times. The junction shows a germline mismatch at one end, possibly a read error. V gene TRBV6-6 combines with J gene TRBJ1-2; maybe TRBD1 (6 bases). There are 15 residues in the CDR3. Germline lookup yields CDR1 MNHNY and CDR2 SVGAGI (reference sequence). CDR3 nucleotide sequence: TGTGCCATCAGTTACCGCCCCTGGGGGCGGGATGGCTACACCTTC. Protein: CAISYRPWGRDGYTF.

This chain uses TRBV11-2 with TRBJ2-1; 13 bases map to TRBD2. The CDR3 length is 17 residues. Germline V gene lookup returns CDR1 SGHAT and CDR2 FQNNGV. J lost 5 bases, V lost 5 bases, and 9 bases had no gene match. CDR3: CASSRIRLAGGNNEQFF. DNA for the CDR3: TGTGCCAGCAGCCGAATACGACTAGCGGGAGGCAACAATGAGCAGTTCTTC.